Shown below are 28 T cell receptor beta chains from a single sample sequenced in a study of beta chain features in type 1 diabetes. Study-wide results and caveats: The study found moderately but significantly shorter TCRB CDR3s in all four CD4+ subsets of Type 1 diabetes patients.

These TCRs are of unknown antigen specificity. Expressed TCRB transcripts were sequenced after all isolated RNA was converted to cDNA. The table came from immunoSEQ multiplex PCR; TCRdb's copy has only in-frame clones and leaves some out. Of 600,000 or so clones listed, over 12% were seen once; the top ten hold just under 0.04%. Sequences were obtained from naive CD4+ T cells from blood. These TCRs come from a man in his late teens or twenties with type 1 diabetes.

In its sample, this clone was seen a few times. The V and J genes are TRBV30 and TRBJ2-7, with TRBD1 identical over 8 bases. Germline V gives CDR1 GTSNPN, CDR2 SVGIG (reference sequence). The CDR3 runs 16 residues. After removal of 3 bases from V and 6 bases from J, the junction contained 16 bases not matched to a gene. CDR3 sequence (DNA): TGTGCCTGGAGCCCCCCCTGGGCAGGGGGCATGGGCGAGCAGTACTTC. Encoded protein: CAWSPPWAGGMGEQYF.

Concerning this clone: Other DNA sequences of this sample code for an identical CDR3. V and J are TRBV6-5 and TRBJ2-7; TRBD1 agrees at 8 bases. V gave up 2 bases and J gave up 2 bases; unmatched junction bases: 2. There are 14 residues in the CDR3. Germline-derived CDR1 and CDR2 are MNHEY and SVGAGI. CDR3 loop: CASSYLDRAYEQYF. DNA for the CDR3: TGTGCCAGCAGTTACCTGGACAGGGCCTACGAGCAGTACTTC.

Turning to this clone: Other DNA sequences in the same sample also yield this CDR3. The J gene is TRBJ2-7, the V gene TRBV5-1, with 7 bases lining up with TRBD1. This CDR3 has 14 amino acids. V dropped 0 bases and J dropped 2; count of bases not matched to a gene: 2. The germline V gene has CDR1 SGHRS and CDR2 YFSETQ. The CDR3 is CASSLEGGPYEQYF. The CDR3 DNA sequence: TGCGCCAGCAGCTTGGAAGGGGGCCCCTACGAGCAGTACTTC.

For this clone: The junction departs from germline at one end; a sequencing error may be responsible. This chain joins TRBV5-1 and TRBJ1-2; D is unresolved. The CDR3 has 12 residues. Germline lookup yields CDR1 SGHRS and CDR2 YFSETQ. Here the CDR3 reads CASRPDLDGYTF. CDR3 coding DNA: TGCGCCAGCCGCCCAGACCTCGATGGGTACACCTTC.

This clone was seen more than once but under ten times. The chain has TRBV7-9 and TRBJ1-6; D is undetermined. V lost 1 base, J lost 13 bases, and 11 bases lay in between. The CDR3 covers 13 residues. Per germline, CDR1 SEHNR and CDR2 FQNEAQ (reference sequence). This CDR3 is CASSLEGPGPLHF. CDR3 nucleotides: TGTGCCAGCAGCTTAGAGGGCCCCGGGCCCCTCCACTTT. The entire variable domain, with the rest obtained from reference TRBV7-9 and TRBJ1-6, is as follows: DTGVSQNPRHKITKRGQNVTFRCDPISEHNRLYWYRQTLGQGPEFLTYFQNEAQLEKSRLLSDRFSAERPKGSFSTLEIQRTEQGDSAMYLCASSLEGPGPLHFGNGTRLTVT.

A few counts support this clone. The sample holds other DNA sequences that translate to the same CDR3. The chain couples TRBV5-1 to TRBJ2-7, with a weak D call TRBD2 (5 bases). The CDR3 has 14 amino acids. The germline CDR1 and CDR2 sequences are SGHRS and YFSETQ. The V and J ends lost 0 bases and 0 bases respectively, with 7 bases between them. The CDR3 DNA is TGCGCCAGCAGCTTGGTTGGGAGCTCCTACGAGCAGTACTTC. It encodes CASSLVGSSYEQYF.

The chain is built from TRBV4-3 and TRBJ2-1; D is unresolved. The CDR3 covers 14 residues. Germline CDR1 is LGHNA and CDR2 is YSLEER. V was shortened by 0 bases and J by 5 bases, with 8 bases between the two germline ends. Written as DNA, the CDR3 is TGCGCCAGCAGCCAAGATCCCAGCAACAATGAGCAGTTCTTC. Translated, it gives CASSQDPSNNEQFF.

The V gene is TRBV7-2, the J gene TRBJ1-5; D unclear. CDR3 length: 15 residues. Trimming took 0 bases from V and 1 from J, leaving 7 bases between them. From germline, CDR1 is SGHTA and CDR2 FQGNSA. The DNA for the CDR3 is TGTGCCAGCAGCTTAGCAGGGTGGAGCAATCAGCCCCAGCATTTT. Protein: CASSLAGWSNQPQHF.

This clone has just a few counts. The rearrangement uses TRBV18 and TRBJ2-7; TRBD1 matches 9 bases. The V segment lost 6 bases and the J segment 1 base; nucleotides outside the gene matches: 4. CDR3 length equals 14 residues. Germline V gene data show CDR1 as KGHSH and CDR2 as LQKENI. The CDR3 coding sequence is TGTGCCAGCTCCCCGACAGGGGGGTCCTACGAGCAGTACTTC. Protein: CASSPTGGSYEQYF.

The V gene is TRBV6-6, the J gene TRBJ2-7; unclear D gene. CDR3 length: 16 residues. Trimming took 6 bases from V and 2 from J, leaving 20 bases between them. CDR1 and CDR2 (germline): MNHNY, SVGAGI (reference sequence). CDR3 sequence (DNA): TGTGCCAGCAGCCCGGGTAGGAGTCCCGATACCTACGAGCAGTACTTC. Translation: CASSPGRSPDTYEQYF.

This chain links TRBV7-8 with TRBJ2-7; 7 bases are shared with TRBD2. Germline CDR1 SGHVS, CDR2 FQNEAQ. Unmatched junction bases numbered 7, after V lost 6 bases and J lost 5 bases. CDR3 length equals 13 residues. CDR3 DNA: TGTGCCAGCAGGATAGGGAGGGCCGACGAGCAGTACTTC. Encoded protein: CASRIGRADEQYF.

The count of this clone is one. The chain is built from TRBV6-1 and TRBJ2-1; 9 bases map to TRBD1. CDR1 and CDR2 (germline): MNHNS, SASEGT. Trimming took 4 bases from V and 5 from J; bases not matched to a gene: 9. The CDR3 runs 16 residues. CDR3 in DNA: TGTGCCAGCAGTGCCTCCGGGACAGGGCATCACAATGAGCAGTTCTTC. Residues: CASSASGTGHHNEQFF.

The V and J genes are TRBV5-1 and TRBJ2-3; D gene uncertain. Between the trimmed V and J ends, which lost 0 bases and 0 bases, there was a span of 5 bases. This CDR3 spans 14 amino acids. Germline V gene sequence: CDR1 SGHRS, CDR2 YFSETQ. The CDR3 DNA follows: TGCGCCAGCAGCTTGGCTCAGAGCACAGATACGCAGTATTTT. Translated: CASSLAQSTDTQYF.

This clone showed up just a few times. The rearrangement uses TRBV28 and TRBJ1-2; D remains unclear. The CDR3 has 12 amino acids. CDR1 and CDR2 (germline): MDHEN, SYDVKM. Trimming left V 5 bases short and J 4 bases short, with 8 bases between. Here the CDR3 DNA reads TGTGCCAGCAGTCAAGTTCTCTATGGCTACACCTTC. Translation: CASSQVLYGYTF.

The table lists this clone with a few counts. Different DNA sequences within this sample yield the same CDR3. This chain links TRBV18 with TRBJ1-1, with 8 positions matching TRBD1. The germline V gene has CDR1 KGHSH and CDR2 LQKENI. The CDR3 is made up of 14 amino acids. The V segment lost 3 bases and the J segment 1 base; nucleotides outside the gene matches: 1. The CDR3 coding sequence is TGTGCCAGCTCACCGGGACAGGCGAACACTGAAGCTTTCTTT. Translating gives CASSPGQANTEAFF.

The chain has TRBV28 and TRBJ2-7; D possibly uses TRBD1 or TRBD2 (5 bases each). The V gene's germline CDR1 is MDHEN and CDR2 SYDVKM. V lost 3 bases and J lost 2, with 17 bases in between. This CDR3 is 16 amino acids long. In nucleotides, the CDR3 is TGTGCCAGCAGTTTGGGAGTAGGGACGCCGACCTACGAGCAGTACTTC. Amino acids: CASSLGVGTPTYEQYF. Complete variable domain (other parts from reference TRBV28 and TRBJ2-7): DVKVTQSSRYLVKRTGEKVFLECVQDMDHENMFWYRQDPGLGLRLIYFSYDVKMKEKGDIPEGYSVSREKKERFSLILESASTNQTSMYLCASSLGVGTPTYEQYFGPGTRLTVT.

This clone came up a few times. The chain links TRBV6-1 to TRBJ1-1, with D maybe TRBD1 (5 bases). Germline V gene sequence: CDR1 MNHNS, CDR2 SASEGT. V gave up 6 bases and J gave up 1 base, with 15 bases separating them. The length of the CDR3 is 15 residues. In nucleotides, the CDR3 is TGTGCCAGCAGGACAGACCTCTTGGGGAACACTGAAGCTTTCTTT. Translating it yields CASRTDLLGNTEAFF.

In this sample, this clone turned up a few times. This CDR3 reads CASSELATGGETQYF. Here the CDR3 DNA reads TGTGCCAGCAGTGAGCTAGCGACCGGGGGAGAGACCCAGTACTTC. V and J are TRBV25-1 and TRBJ2-5; D is perhaps TRBD2 (6 bases). This CDR3 has 15 residues. The ends were cut back, 3 bases at V and 4 bases at J, with 15 bases in the middle. Germline CDR1 is MGHDK and CDR2 is SYGVNS.

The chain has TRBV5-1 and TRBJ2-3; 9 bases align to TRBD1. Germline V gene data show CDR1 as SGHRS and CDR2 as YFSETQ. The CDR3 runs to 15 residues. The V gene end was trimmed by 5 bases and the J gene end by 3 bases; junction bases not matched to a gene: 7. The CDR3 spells CASSVTGGKTDTQYF. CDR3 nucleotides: TGCGCCAGCAGTGTTACAGGGGGCAAGACAGATACGCAGTATTTT.

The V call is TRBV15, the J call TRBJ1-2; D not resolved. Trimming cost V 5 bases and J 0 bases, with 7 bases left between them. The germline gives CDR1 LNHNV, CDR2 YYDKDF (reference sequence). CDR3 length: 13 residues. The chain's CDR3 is CATSGSPNYGYTF. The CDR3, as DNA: TGTGCCACCAGCGGATCGCCTAACTATGGCTACACCTTC.

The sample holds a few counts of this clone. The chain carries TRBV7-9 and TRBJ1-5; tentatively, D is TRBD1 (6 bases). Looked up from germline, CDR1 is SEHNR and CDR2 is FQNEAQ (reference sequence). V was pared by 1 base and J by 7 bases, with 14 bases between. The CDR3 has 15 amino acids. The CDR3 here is CASSLVGGVGQPQHF. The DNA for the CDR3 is TGTGCCAGCAGCTTAGTGGGGGGCGTCGGGCAGCCCCAGCATTTT. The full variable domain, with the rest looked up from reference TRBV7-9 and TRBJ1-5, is DTGVSQNPRHKITKRGQNVTFRCDPISEHNRLYWYRQTLGQGPEFLTYFQNEAQLEKSRLLSDRFSAERPKGSFSTLEIQRTEQGDSAMYLCASSLVGGVGQPQHFGDGTRLSIL.

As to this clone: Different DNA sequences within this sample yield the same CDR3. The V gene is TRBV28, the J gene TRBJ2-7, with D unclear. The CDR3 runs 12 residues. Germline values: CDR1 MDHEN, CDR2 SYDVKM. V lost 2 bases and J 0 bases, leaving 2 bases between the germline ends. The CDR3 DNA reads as TGTGCCAGCAGTTTACCCTCCTACGAGCAGTACTTC. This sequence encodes CASSLPSYEQYF.

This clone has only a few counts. The CDR3 sequence: CAWAPLRATNEKLFF. In nucleotides, the CDR3 is TGTGCCTGGGCTCCTCTGAGGGCAACTAATGAAAAACTGTTTTTT. The chain couples TRBV30 to TRBJ1-4; D is ambiguous. Germline V CDR1 and CDR2: GTSNPN, SVGIG (reference sequence). V was pared by 5 bases and J by 0 bases, with 13 bases between. The CDR3 runs to 15 residues.

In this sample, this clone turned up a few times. The CDR3: CASSSSPGQGEEKLFF. As DNA, the CDR3 is TGTGCCAGCAGCTCATCACCGGGACAGGGAGAAGAAAAACTGTTTTTT. The chain carries TRBV7-9 and TRBJ1-4; 9 bases agree with TRBD1. This CDR3 comprises 16 residues. Per germline, CDR1 SEHNR and CDR2 FQNEAQ (reference sequence). V was pared by 4 bases and J by 8 bases, with 11 bases of the junction left unmatched. Combining the CDR3 with reference TRBV7-9 and TRBJ1-4 gives the whole variable domain DTGVSQNPRHKITKRGQNVTFRCDPISEHNRLYWYRQTLGQGPEFLTYFQNEAQLEKSRLLSDRFSAERPKGSFSTLEIQRTEQGDSAMYLCASSSSPGQGEEKLFFGSGTQLSVL.

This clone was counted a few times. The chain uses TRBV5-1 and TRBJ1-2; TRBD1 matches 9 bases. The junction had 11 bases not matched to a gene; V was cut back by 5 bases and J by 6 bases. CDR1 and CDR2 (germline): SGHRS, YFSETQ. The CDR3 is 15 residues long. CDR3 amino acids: CASSVQPGQGNGYTF. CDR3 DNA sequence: TGCGCCAGCAGTGTCCAACCGGGACAGGGCAATGGCTACACCTTC.

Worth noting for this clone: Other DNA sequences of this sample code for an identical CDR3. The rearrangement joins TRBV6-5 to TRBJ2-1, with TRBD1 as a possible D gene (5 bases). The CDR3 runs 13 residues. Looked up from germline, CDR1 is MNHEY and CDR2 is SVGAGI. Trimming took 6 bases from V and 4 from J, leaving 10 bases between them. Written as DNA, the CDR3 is TGTGCCAGCAGCCTCGACAGTTACAATGAGCAGTTCTTC. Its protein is CASSLDSYNEQFF.

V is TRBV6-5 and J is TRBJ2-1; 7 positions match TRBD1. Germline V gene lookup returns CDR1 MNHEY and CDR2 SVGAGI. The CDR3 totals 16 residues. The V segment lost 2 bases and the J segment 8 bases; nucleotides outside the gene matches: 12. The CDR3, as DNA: TGTGCCAGCAGTTACACATTGACAGGGCGGACGGATGAGCAGTTCTTC. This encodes CASSYTLTGRTDEQFF.

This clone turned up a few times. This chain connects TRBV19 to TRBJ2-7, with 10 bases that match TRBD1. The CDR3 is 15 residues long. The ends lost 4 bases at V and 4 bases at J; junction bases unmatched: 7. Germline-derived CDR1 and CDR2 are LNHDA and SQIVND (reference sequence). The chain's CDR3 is CASSSVGQGKYEQYF. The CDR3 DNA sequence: TGTGCCAGTAGTAGCGTGGGACAGGGGAAGTACGAGCAGTACTTC.